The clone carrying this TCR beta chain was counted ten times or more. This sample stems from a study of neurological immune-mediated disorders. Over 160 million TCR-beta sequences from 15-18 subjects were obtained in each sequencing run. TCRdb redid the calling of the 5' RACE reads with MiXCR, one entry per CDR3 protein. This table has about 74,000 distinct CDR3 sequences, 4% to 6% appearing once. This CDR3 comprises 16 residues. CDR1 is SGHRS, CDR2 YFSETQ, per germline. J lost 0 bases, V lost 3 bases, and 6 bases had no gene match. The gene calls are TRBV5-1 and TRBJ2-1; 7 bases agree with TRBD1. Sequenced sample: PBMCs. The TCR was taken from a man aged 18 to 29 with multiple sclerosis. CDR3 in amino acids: CASSSDRRSSYNEQFF. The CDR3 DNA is TGCGCCAGCAGCTCGGACAGGAGAAGCTCCTACAATGAGCAGTTCTTC.